These 6 T cell receptor beta chains share one sample of origin, sequenced in a study of blood T cell repertoires in COVID-19 (dated by TCRdb to about 2020). The library was generated by the immunoSEQ multiplex PCR assay. TCRdb retrieved this table from immuneACCESS and kept in-frame rearrangements only. Not all clones are present; in checked studies, unresolved V genes account for under half, and no reason is known for the remainder. The sample yields under 90,000 clones; over 65% were counted once. The ten most abundant clones make up 4.5% to 6% of the sample. Sequencing used peripheral blood. These receptors were taken from a man aged 45-65 years with active or convalescent COVID-19.

The chain recombines TRBV5-5 with TRBJ2-7; 13 bases match TRBD2. The CDR3 totals 15 residues. Germline V gives CDR1 SGHKS, CDR2 YYEKEE (reference sequence). With 9 bases clipped from V and 3 bases from J, the junction kept 9 bases outside the gene matches. CDR3 sequence (DNA): TGTGCCACCGGACTAGCGGGGGATCCTGGCTACGAGCAGTACTTC. Translating it yields CATGLAGDPGYEQYF.

The chain links TRBV19 to TRBJ1-2; 7 bases match TRBD1. The CDR3 has 14 amino acids. The V gene's germline CDR1 is LNHDA and CDR2 SQIVND (reference sequence). V shed 5 bases and J 5 bases; nucleotides not matched to a gene: 8. CDR3 residues: CASSATGQRYGYTF. The CDR3 region has the DNA TGTGCCAGTAGTGCTACGGGACAGAGATATGGCTACACCTTC.

The chain joins TRBV5-1 to TRBJ1-3; 7 nucleotides align to TRBD1. The CDR3 runs 16 residues. Looked up from germline, CDR1 is SGHRS and CDR2 is YFSETQ. J was trimmed by 4 bases and V by 3 bases; bases with no gene match: 10. The CDR3 loop is CASSSKEGAAGNTIYF. In DNA form, the CDR3 reads TGCGCCAGCAGCTCCAAGGAGGGGGCAGCGGGAAACACCATATATTTT.

V and J are TRBV7-2 and TRBJ2-4; 11 nucleotides match TRBD2. This CDR3 contains 17 residues. Germline trimming cut 1 base from V and 6 bases from J; bases unmatched to any gene: 8. From germline, CDR1 is SGHTA and CDR2 FQGNSA. CDR3 DNA sequence: TGTGCCAGCAGCTTAGGGGGGACTAGCGGTACCCTAAACATTCAGTACTTC. It translates to CASSLGGTSGTLNIQYF.

The rearrangement joins TRBV6-5 to TRBJ2-1; 9 positions match TRBD1. The V segment lost 2 bases and the J segment 5 bases; nucleotides outside the gene matches: 7. This CDR3 has 16 residues. Germline V gene lookup returns CDR1 MNHEY and CDR2 SVGAGI. CDR3 sequence reads: CASSYITGGTHNEQFF. CDR3 nucleotides: TGTGCCAGCAGTTACATCACAGGGGGCACTCACAATGAGCAGTTCTTC.

The chain carries TRBV7-2 and TRBJ1-5; 7 positions match TRBD1. Germline CDR1 and CDR2: SGHTA and FQGNSA. The CDR3 loop spans 14 amino acids. Trimming cost V 7 bases and J 6 bases; bases outside gene matches: 9. The CDR3 DNA reads as TGTGCCAGCACCAAGACAGGGATAACTCAGCCCCAGCATTTT. It yields the protein CASTKTGITQPQHF.